Here is one T cell receptor beta chain with its context. Its antigen remains unidentified. The sample comes from a study of CD8+CD57+ T cells in acquired aplastic anemia. Study-wide results and limits: The same twenty-nine CD8+ CDR3 sequences occurred in patients and in controls.

It was patients with CD8+CD57+ cell expansion by flow cytometry who were chosen for sequencing. Everyone among the patients had severe acquired aplastic anemia. When blood sampling took place, the patients had received no therapy. Genomic DNA templated the TCR beta VDJ and CDR3 profiling. Using its own MiXCR run on the reads, TCRdb lists one record per CDR3 protein. The profile shows around 250,000 distinct CDR3 sequences, 82% of them singletons. CDR1 and CDR2 (germline): SGHTA, FQGTGA. There are 15 residues in the CDR3. J lost 11 bases, V lost 2 bases, and 14 bases had no gene match. Sequencing was carried out using sorted CD4+, CD8+, or CD8+CD57+ T cells (not recorded which) from PBMCs. This TCR was recovered from a human donor with aplastic anemia. The chain recombines TRBV7-3 with TRBJ2-7; 8 nucleotides align to TRBD2. The CDR3 DNA follows: TGTGCCAGCAGCTTAGCGAAGCGGGGGTACTACAATGAGTACTTC. Its translation is CASSLAKRGYYNEYF. Drawing the rest from reference TRBV7-3 and TRBJ2-7, the complete variable domain is GAGVSQTPSNKVTEKGKYVELRCDPISGHTALYWYRQSLGQGPEFLIYFQGTGAADDSGLPNDRFFAVRPEGSVSTLKIQRTERGDSAVYLCASSLAKRGYYNEYFGPGTRLTVT.